The TCR beta chain under discussion was sequenced for a study of blood T cells in healthy people across ages (dated by TCRdb to the mid-2010s). In the study overall: In model experiments, roughly one uniquely barcoded TCR beta cDNA molecule per two T cells was captured by template switching. Age-related changes in TCR beta repertoire diversity were measured in the study by deep sequencing normalized with unique cDNA molecular identifiers. Four age groups were formed from the donors: young (average approximately 16 years), middle-aged (approximately 40), aged (around 68) and long-lived (about 80). To avoid experimental bias, donors of different ages were spread randomly across the sequencing lanes. Two additional independent replicas of 1 million unique cDNA reads from the same blood draw were analyzed for two donors (one aged 18 to 29 and one aged 80 or older).

The CDR3, from cysteine to phenylalanine, totals 15 residues. The read is trimmed to its CDR3 DNA, 45 bases read in frame from base 1. The junction carries 9 bases between V and J, which are trimmed by 0 bases and 0 bases respectively. CDR1 and CDR2, per the germline V gene, are LGHNA and YSLEER. Summary of the overall study and its limitations: Because profiling used bulk unsorted PBMCs, naive and antigen-experienced compartments could not be compared conclusively. Total diversity estimates from one million sequenced T cells were considered lower bounds and underestimates. Observed TCR beta diversity per million T cells fell roughly linearly with age, and a significant reduction was already apparent by age roughly 41. A strong correlation was found between observed TCR beta diversity and the percentage of naive T cells measured by flow cytometry. The CMV infection status of donors was not known, potentially confounding age-related changes in expanded clonotypes. Compared with the aged group, the long-lived group had more naive CD4+ T cells, fewer expanded clones and increased TCR diversity, a pattern suggesting age selection.

Library prep was done by 5' RACE. Reads for this sample came from an Illumina HiSeq 2500. A second PCR of about 6 to 12 cycles was run with a J-beta primer mix and a sample-barcoded 5' primer. A template-switch 5' adaptor carrying 12 random nucleotides introduced a unique molecular identifier onto each TCR beta cDNA molecule. At least 2.5 million CDR3-containing paired-end reads were obtained from each sample. First-strand cDNA synthesis was performed from all RNA using the Mint cDNA synthesis kit, with priming by a TRBC-specific oligonucleotide. All cDNA was treated with uracil-DNA glycosylase and then went through a first 18-cycle PCR with the universal primers M1SS and BC2_uni_R. The paper's processing steps were these. For normalization, 1 million high-quality reads were randomly selected from each sample, with every read carrying a distinct molecular identifier. Instead of being binned into consensus sequences, reads with shared molecular identifiers were discarded. CDR3 identification, clonotype clustering and error correction used MiTCR with a Q25 quality threshold and the strictest error-elimination algorithm. A nonparametric unseen species model using Euler transformation provided a lower-bound estimate of total TCR beta diversity. The public sequencing data were trimmed at Q25 with fastp and processed into clonotypes with MiXCR by TCRdb, which kept only in-frame beta chains. Each CDR3 protein gets just one entry, which takes the most common genes and DNA from the rows behind it. The authors' filters were not applied to this entry. This sample comprises roughly 1,300,000 distinct CDR3 sequences, approximately 59% of them detected only once. Over 6.5% of the sample rests with the top ten.

Donors were roughly 40 systemically healthy Caucasian individuals from Russia aged roughly 6 to 90 years. About 9.8 milliliters of peripheral blood were drawn from each donor into EDTA-treated Vacutainer tubes. PBMCs were isolated by Ficoll-Paque density-gradient centrifugation, with at least 7 million obtained per sample. Trizol reagent was used to extract total RNA from PBMCs, with at least 5.5 micrograms per sample. The percentages of naive CD45RAhigh/CD27high T cells were determined by flow cytometry on a PBMC aliquot from every donor. Remarks on this clonotype: Which antigen it targets is not known. No clone much larger than this one lies a single base away; base qualities are absent.

The chain was built from TRBV4-3 and TRBJ2-7, with the D segment identity uncertain. The clonotype comes from a man younger than 30 in good health. The sequenced material came from blood. The DNA sequence is as follows: TGCGCCAGCAGCCAAGAGGAGAATTACTCCTACGAGCAGTACTTC. Translated, it reads CASSQEENYSYEQYF.